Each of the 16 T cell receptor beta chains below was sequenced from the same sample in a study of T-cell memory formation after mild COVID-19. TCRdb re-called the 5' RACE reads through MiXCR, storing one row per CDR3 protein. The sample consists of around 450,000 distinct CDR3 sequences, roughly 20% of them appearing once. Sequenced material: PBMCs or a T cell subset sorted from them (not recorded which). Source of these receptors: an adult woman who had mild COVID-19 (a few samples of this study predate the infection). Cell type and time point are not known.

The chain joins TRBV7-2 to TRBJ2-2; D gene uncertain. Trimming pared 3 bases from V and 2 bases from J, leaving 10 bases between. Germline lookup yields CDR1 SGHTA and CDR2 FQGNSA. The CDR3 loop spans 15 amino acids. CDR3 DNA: TGTGCCAGCAGCTTTATCCAGGTCAACACCGGGGAGCTGTTTTTT. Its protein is CASSFIQVNTGELFF. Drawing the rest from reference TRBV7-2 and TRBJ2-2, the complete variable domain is GAGVSQSPSNKVTEKGKDVELRCDPISGHTALYWYRQSLGQGLEFLIYFQGNSAPDKSGLPSDRFSAERTGGSVSTLTIQRTQQEDSAVYLCASSFIQVNTGELFFGEGSRLTVL.

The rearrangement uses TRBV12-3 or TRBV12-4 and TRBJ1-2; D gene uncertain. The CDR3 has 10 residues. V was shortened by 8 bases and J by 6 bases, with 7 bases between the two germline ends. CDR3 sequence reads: CASPGDGYTF. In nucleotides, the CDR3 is TGTGCCAGCCCCGGGGATGGCTACACCTTC.

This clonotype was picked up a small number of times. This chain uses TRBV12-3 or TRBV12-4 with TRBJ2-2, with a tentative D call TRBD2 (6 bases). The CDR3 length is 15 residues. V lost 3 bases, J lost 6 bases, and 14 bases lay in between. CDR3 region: CASSFEDYRAGELFF. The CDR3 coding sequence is TGTGCCAGCAGTTTCGAGGACTATCGAGCCGGGGAGCTGTTTTTT.

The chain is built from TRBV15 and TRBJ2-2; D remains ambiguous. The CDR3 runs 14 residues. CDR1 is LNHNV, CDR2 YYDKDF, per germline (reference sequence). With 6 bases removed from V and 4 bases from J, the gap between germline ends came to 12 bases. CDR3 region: CATSSGTATGELFF. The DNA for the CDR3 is TGTGCCACCAGTTCGGGTACAGCCACCGGGGAGCTGTTTTTT.

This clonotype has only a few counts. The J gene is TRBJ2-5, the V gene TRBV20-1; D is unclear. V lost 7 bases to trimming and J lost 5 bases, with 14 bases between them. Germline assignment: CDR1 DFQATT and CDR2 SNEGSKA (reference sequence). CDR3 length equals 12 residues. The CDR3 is CSVGGPWETQYF. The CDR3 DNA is TGCAGTGTGGGTGGGCCTTGGGAGACCCAGTACTTC.

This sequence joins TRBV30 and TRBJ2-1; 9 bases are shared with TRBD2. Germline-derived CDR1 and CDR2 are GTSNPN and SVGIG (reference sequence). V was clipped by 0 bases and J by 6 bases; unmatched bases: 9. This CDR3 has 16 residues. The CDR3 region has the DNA TGTGCCTGGAGTGTACTCCGGAGGCGGGGGGGCAATGAGCAGTTCTTC. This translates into CAWSVLRRRGGNEQFF.

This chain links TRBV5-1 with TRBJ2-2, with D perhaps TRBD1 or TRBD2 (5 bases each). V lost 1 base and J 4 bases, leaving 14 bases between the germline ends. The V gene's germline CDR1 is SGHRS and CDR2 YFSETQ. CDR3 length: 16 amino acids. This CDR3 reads CASSLLGESATGELFF. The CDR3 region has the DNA TGCGCCAGCAGCTTGTTGGGGGAATCCGCCACCGGGGAGCTGTTTTTT.

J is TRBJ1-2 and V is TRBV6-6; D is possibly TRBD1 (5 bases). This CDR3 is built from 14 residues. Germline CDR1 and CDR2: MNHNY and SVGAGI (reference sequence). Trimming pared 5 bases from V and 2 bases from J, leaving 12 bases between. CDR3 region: CASSNFQGNYGYTF. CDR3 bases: TGTGCCAGCAGTAACTTCCAGGGCAACTATGGCTACACCTTC.

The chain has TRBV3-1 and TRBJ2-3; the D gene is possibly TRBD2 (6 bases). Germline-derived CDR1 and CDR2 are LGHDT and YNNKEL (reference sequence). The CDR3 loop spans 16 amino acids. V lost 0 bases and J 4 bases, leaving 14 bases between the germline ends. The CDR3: CASSQDWKLAADTQYF. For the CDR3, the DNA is TGTGCCAGCAGCCAAGATTGGAAACTAGCCGCAGATACGCAGTATTTT.

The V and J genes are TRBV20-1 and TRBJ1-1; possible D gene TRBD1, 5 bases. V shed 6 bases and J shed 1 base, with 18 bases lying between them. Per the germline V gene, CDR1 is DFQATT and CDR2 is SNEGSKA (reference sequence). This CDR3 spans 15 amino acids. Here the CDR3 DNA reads TGCAGTGCCAGAAGGGGTGGGACTGGGAACACTGAAGCTTTCTTT. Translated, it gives CSARRGGTGNTEAFF.

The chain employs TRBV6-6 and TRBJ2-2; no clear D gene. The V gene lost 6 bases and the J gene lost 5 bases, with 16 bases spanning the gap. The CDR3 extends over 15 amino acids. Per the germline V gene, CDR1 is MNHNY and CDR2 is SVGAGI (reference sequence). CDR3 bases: TGTGCCAGCAGGTCCGGCCCCCTCGGGACCGGGGAGCTGTTTTTT. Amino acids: CASRSGPLGTGELFF.

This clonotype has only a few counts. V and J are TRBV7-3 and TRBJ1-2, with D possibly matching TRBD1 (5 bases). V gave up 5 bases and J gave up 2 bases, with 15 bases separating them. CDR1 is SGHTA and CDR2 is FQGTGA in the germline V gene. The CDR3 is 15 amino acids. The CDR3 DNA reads TGTGCCAGCAGCCTGGCCAGTGGGGGGAACTATGGCTACACCTTC. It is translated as CASSLASGGNYGYTF.

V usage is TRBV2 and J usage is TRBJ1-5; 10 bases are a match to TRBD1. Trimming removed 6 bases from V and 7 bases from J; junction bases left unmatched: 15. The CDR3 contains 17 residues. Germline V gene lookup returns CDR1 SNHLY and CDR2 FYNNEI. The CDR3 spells CASRPQGDRGNGQPQHF. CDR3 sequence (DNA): TGTGCCAGCAGGCCTCAGGGGGACAGGGGCAACGGGCAGCCCCAGCATTTT.

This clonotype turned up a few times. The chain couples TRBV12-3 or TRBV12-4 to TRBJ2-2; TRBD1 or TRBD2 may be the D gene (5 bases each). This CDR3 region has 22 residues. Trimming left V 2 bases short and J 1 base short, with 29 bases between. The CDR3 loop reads CASSLPGRRGLLYGVNTGELFF. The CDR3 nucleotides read TGTGCCAGCAGTTTACCCGGACGTCGGGGCCTTTTGTATGGGGTGAACACCGGGGAGCTGTTTTTT.

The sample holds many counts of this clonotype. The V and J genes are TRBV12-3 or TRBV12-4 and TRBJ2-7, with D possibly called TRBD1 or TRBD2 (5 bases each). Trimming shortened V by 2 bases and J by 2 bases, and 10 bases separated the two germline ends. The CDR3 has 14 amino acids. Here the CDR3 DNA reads TGTGCCAGCAGTTTACGAGGGACGACCTACGAGCAGTACTTC. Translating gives CASSLRGTTYEQYF.

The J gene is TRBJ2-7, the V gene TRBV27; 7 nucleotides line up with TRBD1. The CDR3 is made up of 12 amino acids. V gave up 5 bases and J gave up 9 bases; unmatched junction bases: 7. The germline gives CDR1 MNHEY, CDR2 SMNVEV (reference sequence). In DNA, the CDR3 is TGTGCCAGCAGTACGAGGACAGGTGTGCAGTACTTC. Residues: CASSTRTGVQYF.